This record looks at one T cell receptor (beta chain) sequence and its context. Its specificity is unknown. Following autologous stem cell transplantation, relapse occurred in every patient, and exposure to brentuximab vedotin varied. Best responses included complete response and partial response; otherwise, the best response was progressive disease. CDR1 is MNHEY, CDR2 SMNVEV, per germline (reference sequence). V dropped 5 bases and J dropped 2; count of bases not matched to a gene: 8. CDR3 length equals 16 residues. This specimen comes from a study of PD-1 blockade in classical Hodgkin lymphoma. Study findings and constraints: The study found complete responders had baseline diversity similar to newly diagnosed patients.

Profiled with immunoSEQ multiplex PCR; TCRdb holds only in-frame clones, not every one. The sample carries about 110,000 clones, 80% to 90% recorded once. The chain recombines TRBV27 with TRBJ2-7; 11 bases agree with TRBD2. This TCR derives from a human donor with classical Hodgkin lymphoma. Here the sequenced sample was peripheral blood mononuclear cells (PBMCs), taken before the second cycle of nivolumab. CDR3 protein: CASSPATSGTTYEQYF. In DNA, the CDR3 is TGTGCCAGCAGTCCCGCGACTAGCGGGACTACCTACGAGCAGTACTTC.